Given below is one T cell receptor (beta chain) in context. The data were taken from a study of preoperative IRX-2 immunotherapy in early breast cancer. The sample's treatment: preoperative locoregional IRX-2 cytokine immunotherapy. Samples came from a phase Ib trial of preoperative locoregional IRX-2 cytokine immunotherapy. The table came from immunoSEQ multiplex PCR; TCRdb's copy has only in-frame clones and leaves some out. The sample has roughly 30,000 clones, around 83% seen once. This specimen consisted of lymph node tissue, obtained from a patient treated with IRX-2 immunotherapy. This clonotype was obtained from a human donor with breast cancer.

DNA of the CDR3: TGTGCCAGCAGTTACGTGCTATCAAAAGGGGTTAATGAAAAACTGTTTTTT. Its translation is CASSYVLSKGVNEKLFF. This chain joins TRBV6-8 and TRBJ1-4, with D possibly being TRBD1 (5 bases). The V gene's germline CDR1 is MNHGY and CDR2 SAAAGT. Deletions cut 2 bases from V and 4 bases from J, with 17 bases between. The CDR3 spans 17 residues.